The 20 T cell receptor beta chains below were found in one sample sequenced in a study of blood T cell repertoires in COVID-19. TCRdb's table, derived via immunoSEQ multiplex PCR, lists solely in-frame clones and lacks some. The table shows about 440,000 clones, with about 89% occurring only once. Sequencing used peripheral blood. The receptors were gathered from a woman aged 25 to 39 with acute or convalescent COVID-19.

V usage is TRBV5-5 and J usage is TRBJ1-3, with D hard to call. V was shortened by 0 bases and J by 0 bases, with 10 bases between the two germline ends. The CDR3 is 16 amino acids. Germline CDR1 reads SGHKS; CDR2 reads YYEKEE (reference sequence). CDR3 DNA: TGTGCCAGCAGCTTGGCCCCGGGGTTCTCTGGAAACACCATATATTTT. This gives the protein CASSLAPGFSGNTIYF. Looking up the rest from reference TRBV5-5 and TRBJ1-3 gives the full variable domain: DAGVTQSPTHLIKTRGQQVTLRCSPISGHKSVSWYQQVLGQGPQFIFQYYEKEERGRGNFPDRFSARQFPNYSSELNVNALLLGDSALYLCASSLAPGFSGNTIYFGEGSWLTVV.

This clone was counted a single time. The rearrangement joins TRBV19 to TRBJ1-2; 8 bases map to TRBD1. Per germline, CDR1 LNHDA and CDR2 SQIVND (reference sequence). Germline trimming cut 5 bases from V and 5 bases from J; bases unmatched to any gene: 10. The CDR3 extends over 15 amino acids. CDR3 sequence (DNA): TGTGCCAGTAGTGGCCTCAGGGGGCGGTGGTATGGCTACACCTTC. Its protein product is CASSGLRGRWYGYTF.

CDR3 sequence reads: CATGDEQFF. The DNA for the CDR3 is TGTGCCACGGGGGATGAGCAGTTCTTC. The V and J genes are TRBV7-8 and TRBJ2-1; perhaps TRBD2 as D (6 bases). V lost 10 bases, J lost 8 bases, and 6 bases lay in between. CDR1 is SGHVS, CDR2 FQNEAQ, per germline. This CDR3 comprises 9 residues.

V and J are TRBV6-1 and TRBJ1-4; 7 nucleotides match TRBD1. V lost 2 bases to trimming and J lost 7 bases; unmatched junction nucleotides: 7. The CDR3 has 15 amino acids. Germline CDR1 MNHNS, CDR2 SASEGT. DNA for the CDR3: TGTGCCAGCAGTGAAACGAGGGGGCTTAGTGAAAAACTGTTTTTT. Translated, it gives CASSETRGLSEKLFF.

This sequence joins TRBV5-1 and TRBJ2-2, with D perhaps TRBD2 (6 bases). CDR1 and CDR2 (germline): SGHRS, YFSETQ. The V and J ends lost 1 base and 5 bases respectively, with 15 bases between them. The CDR3 runs 16 residues. As DNA, the CDR3 is TGCGCCAGCAGCTTGATGGCAGTCCGGGGGACCGGGGAGCTGTTTTTT. Amino acids: CASSLMAVRGTGELFF.

The chain carries TRBV19 and TRBJ2-2, with 11 nucleotides matching TRBD2. This CDR3 comprises 18 residues. V shed 6 bases and J 4 bases; nucleotides not matched to a gene: 13. CDR1 LNHDA and CDR2 SQIVND come from the germline V gene (reference sequence). The CDR3 nucleotides read TGTGCCAGTAGCCTGATAGCGGGGGGGTCCATTATCACCGGGGAGCTGTTTTTT. This codes for CASSLIAGGSIITGELFF. Drawing the rest from reference TRBV19 and TRBJ2-2, the complete variable domain is DGGITQSPKYLFRKEGQNVTLSCEQNLNHDAMYWYRQDPGQGLRLIYYSQIVNDFQKGDIAEGYSVSREKKESFPLTVTSAQKNPTAFYLCASSLIAGGSIITGELFFGEGSRLTVL.

The rearrangement joins TRBV6-5 to TRBJ1-2; maybe TRBD1 (5 bases). This CDR3 contains 14 residues. V was shortened by 5 bases and J by 5 bases, with 15 bases between the two germline ends. Germline V lookup: CDR1 MNHEY, CDR2 SVGAGI. The CDR3 DNA sequence: TGTGCCAGCAGTCTGTTGACAGACGCTTATGGCTACACCTTC. Protein product: CASSLLTDAYGYTF.

The gene calls are TRBV7-3 and TRBJ2-1, with D perhaps matching TRBD1 (5 bases). Trimming pared 2 bases from V and 4 bases from J, leaving 12 bases between. This CDR3 spans 15 amino acids. The V gene's germline CDR1 is SGHTA and CDR2 FQGTGA. CDR3: CASSLGAGMYNEQFF. DNA of the CDR3: TGTGCCAGCAGCTTAGGAGCAGGGATGTACAATGAGCAGTTCTTC. Filled out from reference TRBV7-3 and TRBJ2-1, the complete variable domain reads GAGVSQTPSNKVTEKGKYVELRCDPISGHTALYWYRQSLGQGPEFLIYFQGTGAADDSGLPNDRFFAVRPEGSVSTLKIQRTERGDSAVYLCASSLGAGMYNEQFFGPGTRLTVL.

V and J are TRBV7-8 and TRBJ2-1; the match to TRBD2 covers 9 bases. The CDR3 covers 17 residues. V lost 5 bases to trimming and J lost 1 base; unmatched junction nucleotides: 9. Germline CDR1 SGHVS, CDR2 FQNEAQ. As DNA, the CDR3 is TGTGCCAGCAGCCTTACCCATCTAGCGGGGTCCTACAATGAGCAGTTCTTC. Amino acids: CASSLTHLAGSYNEQFF.

The chain employs TRBV27 and TRBJ2-7; D gene uncertain. The germline V gene encodes CDR1 MNHEY and CDR2 SMNVEV (reference sequence). V shed 3 bases and J shed 3 bases, with 9 bases lying between them. The CDR3 spans 13 residues. The CDR3 spells CASSFGPGYEQYF. Here the CDR3 DNA reads TGTGCCAGCAGTTTTGGCCCGGGCTACGAGCAGTACTTC.

This rearrangement joins TRBV28 to TRBJ2-5; D uncertain. This CDR3 contains 14 residues. V was clipped by 7 bases and J by 3 bases, with 15 bases between them. The V gene's germline CDR1 is MDHEN and CDR2 SYDVKM. CDR3 region: CASTGSNAEETQYF. In DNA form, the CDR3 reads TGTGCCAGCACAGGCTCAAACGCAGAAGAGACCCAGTACTTC.

This rearrangement joins TRBV10-3 to TRBJ2-7, with TRBD1 identical over 7 bases. Trimming removed 4 bases from V and 2 bases from J; junction bases left unmatched: 5. CDR1 and CDR2 from the germline V gene are ENHRY and SYGVKD. The CDR3 runs to 14 residues. CDR3 nucleotides: TGTGCCATCAGTGGCGGACAGGCGGCCTACGAGCAGTACTTC. Translated, it gives CAISGGQAAYEQYF.

The rearrangement links TRBV30 to TRBJ1-6; 8 bases are shared with TRBD1. CDR1 is GTSNPN, CDR2 SVGIG, per germline (reference sequence). V lost 4 bases, J lost 10 bases, and 9 bases stayed unmatched. The CDR3 runs to 14 residues. This chain's CDR3 is CAWTGTGEGSPLHF. The DNA of the CDR3 is TGTGCCTGGACGGGGACAGGAGAAGGGTCACCCCTCCACTTT. Complete variable domain (other parts from reference TRBV30 and TRBJ1-6): SQTIHQWPATLVQPVGSPLSLECTVEGTSNPNLYWYRQAAGRGLQLLFYSVGIGQISSEVPQNLSASRPQDRQFILSSKKLLLSDSGFYLCAWTGTGEGSPLHFGNGTRLTVT.

The sample holds a few counts of this clone. This chain links TRBV29-1 with TRBJ1-2, with D perhaps TRBD1 (6 bases). CDR3 size: 12 residues. V lost 7 bases to trimming and J lost 6 bases, with 15 bases between them. Germline lookup yields CDR1 SQVTM and CDR2 ANQGSEA. DNA of the CDR3: TGCAGCGGCCTACAGGGTATACATGGCTACACCTTC. Protein: CSGLQGIHGYTF.

The J gene is TRBJ2-7, the V gene TRBV28; D gene ambiguous. This CDR3 has 11 residues. Trimming took 6 bases from V and 3 from J, leaving 6 bases between them. Germline CDR1 MDHEN, CDR2 SYDVKM. The CDR3 DNA is TGTGCCAGCAGCCACAGCTACGAGCAGTACTTC. Translating it yields CASSHSYEQYF.

The V gene is TRBV6-5, the J gene TRBJ2-1, with 9 bases identical to TRBD1. This CDR3 is built from 15 residues. Germline CDR1 reads MNHEY; CDR2 reads SVGAGI. Trimming removed 5 bases from V and 6 bases from J; junction bases left unmatched: 8. CDR3 sequence (DNA): TGTGCCAGCAGTCACCGGGACAGGGTCGTCAATGAGCAGTTCTTC. Translated, it gives CASSHRDRVVNEQFF.

The genes are TRBV7-8 and TRBJ2-7; D might be TRBD2 (6 bases). The germline CDR1 and CDR2 sequences are SGHVS and FQNEAQ. This CDR3 is built from 13 residues. The germline V and J ends were trimmed by 3 bases and 6 bases, with 12 bases remaining between them. The CDR3 nucleotides are TGTGCCAGCAGCTTCGGAGGGGCGGGCGAGCAGTACTTC. Protein sequence: CASSFGGAGEQYF.

The chain employs TRBV2 and TRBJ1-1; TRBD1 might be the D (5 bases). V gave up 1 base and J gave up 5 bases, with 11 bases separating them. The germline V gene has CDR1 SNHLY and CDR2 FYNNEI. The CDR3 length is 14 residues. The CDR3 bases are TGTGCCAGCAGTGAAGGGGGGGGGAGGACTGAAGCTTTCTTT. Translation gives CASSEGGGRTEAFF.

The chain uses TRBV30 and TRBJ1-1, with 9 nucleotides matching TRBD1. Germline values: CDR1 GTSNPN, CDR2 SVGIG (reference sequence). Trimming cost V 3 bases and J 11 bases; bases outside gene matches: 4. CDR3 size: 11 residues. This CDR3 reads CAWRDRGGAFF. The DNA for the CDR3 is TGTGCCTGGAGGGACAGGGGTGGTGCTTTCTTT.

This CDR3 is CASSLSPGYMNTEAFF. DNA of the CDR3: TGTGCCAGCAGCTTGTCTCCGGGATACATGAACACTGAAGCTTTCTTT. The genes are TRBV5-6 and TRBJ1-1; the D is unclear. The germline V and J ends were trimmed by 1 base and 0 bases, with 13 bases remaining between them. There are 16 residues in the CDR3. Germline values: CDR1 SGHDT, CDR2 YYEEEE.